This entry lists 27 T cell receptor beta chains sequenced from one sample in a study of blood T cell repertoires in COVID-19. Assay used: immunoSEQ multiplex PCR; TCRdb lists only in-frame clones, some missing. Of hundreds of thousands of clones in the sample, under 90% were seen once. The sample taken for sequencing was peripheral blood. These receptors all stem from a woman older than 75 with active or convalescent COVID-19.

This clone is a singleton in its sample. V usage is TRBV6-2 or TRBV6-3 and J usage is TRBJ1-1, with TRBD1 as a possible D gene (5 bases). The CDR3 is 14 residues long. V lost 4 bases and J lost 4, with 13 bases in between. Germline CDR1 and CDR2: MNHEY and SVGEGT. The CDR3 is CASSWGGIVTEAFF. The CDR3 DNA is TGTGCCAGCAGTTGGGGGGGAATCGTCACTGAAGCTTTCTTT.

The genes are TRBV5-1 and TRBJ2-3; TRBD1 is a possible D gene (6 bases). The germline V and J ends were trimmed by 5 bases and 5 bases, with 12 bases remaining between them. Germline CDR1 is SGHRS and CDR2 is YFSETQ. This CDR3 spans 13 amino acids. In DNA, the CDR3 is TGCGCCAGCAGTCTGCCAGGGGAAGATACGCAGTATTTT. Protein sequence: CASSLPGEDTQYF.

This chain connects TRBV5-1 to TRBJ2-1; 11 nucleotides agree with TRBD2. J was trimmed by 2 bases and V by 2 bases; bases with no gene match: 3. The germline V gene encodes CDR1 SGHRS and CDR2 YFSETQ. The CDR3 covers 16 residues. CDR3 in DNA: TGCGCCAGCAGCTTCCTAGCGGGGGGAACCTACAATGAGCAGTTCTTC. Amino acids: CASSFLAGGTYNEQFF.

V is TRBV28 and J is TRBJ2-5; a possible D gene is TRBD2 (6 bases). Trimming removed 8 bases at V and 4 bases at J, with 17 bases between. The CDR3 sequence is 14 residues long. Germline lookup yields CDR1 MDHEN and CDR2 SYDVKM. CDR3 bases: TGTGCCAGCCTAGGGCTAGCGAGAGGAGAGACCCAGTACTTC. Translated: CASLGLARGETQYF.

CDR3 sequence reads: CAKCSRVGEAFF. The CDR3, as DNA: TGTGCCAAATGTTCCAGGGTAGGTGAAGCTTTCTTT. J is TRBJ1-1 and V is TRBV19; tentative D call: TRBD1 (5 bases). V was trimmed by 10 bases and J by 7 bases, leaving 16 bases between them. The CDR3 is 12 residues long. CDR1 and CDR2 from the germline V gene are LNHDA and SQIVND (reference sequence). The full variable domain, rest sourced from reference TRBV19 and TRBJ1-1, is DGGITQSPKYLFRKEGQNVTLSCEQNLNHDAMYWYRQDPGQGLRLIYYSQIVNDFQKGDIAEGYSVSREKKESFPLTVTSAQKNPTAFYLCAKCSRVGEAFFGQGTRLTVV.

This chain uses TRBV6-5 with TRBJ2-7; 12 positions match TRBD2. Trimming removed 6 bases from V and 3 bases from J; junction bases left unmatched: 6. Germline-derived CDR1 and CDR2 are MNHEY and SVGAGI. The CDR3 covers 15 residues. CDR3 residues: CASRTRLAGDYEQYF. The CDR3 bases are TGTGCCAGCAGAACCAGACTAGCGGGAGACTACGAGCAGTACTTC.

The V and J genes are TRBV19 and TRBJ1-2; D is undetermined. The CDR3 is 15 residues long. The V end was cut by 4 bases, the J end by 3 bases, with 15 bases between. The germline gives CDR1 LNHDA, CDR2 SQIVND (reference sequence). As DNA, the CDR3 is TGTGCCAGTAGTAGGAGTACGACTGAATACTATGGCTACACCTTC. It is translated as CASSRSTTEYYGYTF.

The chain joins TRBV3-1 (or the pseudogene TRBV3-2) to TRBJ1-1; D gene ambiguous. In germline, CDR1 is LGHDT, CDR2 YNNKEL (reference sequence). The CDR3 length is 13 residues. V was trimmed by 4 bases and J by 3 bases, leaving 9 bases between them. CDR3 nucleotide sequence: TGTGCCAGCAGCCGCACCGGGTACACTGAAGCTTTCTTT. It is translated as CASSRTGYTEAFF.

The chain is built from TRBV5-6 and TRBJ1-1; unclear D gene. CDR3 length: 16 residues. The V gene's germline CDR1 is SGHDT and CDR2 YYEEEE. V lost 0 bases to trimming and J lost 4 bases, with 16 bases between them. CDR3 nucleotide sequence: TGTGCCAGCAGCTTGGACCTCGGAGGGCCGGGCACTGAAGCTTTCTTT. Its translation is CASSLDLGGPGTEAFF.

The CDR3 bases are TGTGCCAGTAGTATAGCTGGGGGGGGACCAGCTCCAGGAAAACTGTTTTTT. It yields the protein CASSIAGGGPAPGKLFF. The chain couples TRBV19 to TRBJ1-4, with a tentative D call TRBD1 (5 bases). Germline loops: CDR1 LNHDA, CDR2 SQIVND (reference sequence). V lost 1 base to trimming and J lost 10 bases, with 22 bases between them. This CDR3 is 17 amino acids long.

The CDR3 loop reads CASSIESSGRAYNEQFF. In DNA form, the CDR3 reads TGTGCCAGTAGTATAGAAAGTAGCGGGAGGGCCTACAATGAGCAGTTCTTC. V is TRBV19 and J is TRBJ2-1; TRBD2 agrees at 11 bases. The CDR3 consists of 17 residues. Germline CDR1 and CDR2: LNHDA and SQIVND (reference sequence). Trimming cost V 0 bases and J 2 bases; bases outside gene matches: 3. Supplemented by reference TRBV19 and TRBJ2-1, the full variable domain reads DGGITQSPKYLFRKEGQNVTLSCEQNLNHDAMYWYRQDPGQGLRLIYYSQIVNDFQKGDIAEGYSVSREKKESFPLTVTSAQKNPTAFYLCASSIESSGRAYNEQFFGPGTRLTVL.

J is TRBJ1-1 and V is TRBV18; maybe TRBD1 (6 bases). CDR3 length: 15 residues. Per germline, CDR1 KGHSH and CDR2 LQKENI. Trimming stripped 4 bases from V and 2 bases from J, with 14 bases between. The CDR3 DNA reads TGTGCCAGCTCACGCGCCGGACAGTATAACACTGAAGCTTTCTTT. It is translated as CASSRAGQYNTEAFF.

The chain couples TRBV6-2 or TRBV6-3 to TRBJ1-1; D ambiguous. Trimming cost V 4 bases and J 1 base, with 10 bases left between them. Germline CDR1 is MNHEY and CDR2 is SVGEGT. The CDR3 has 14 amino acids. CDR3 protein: CASSWGGRNTEAFF. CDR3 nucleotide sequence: TGTGCCAGCAGTTGGGGAGGGAGGAACACTGAAGCTTTCTTT.

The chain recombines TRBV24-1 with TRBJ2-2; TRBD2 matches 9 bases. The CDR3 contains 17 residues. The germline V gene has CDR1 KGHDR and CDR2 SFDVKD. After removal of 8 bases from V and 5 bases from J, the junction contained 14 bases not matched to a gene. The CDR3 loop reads CATIPGAGGGYTGELFF. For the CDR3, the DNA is TGTGCCACCATCCCGGGAGCGGGAGGCGGTTATACCGGGGAGCTGTTTTTT.

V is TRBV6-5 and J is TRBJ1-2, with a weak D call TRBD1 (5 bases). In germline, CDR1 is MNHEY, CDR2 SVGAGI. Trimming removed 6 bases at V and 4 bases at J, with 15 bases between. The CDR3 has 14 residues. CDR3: CASSVDQGSYGYTF. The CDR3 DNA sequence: TGTGCCAGCAGCGTCGATCAGGGCTCCTATGGCTACACCTTC.

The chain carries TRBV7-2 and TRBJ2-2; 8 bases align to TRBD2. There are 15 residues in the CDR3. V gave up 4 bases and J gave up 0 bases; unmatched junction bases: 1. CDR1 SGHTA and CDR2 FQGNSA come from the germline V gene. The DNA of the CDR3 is TGTGCCAGCAGCTCGGGACTAGCGAACACCGGGGAGCTGTTTTTT. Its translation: CASSSGLANTGELFF.

DNA of the CDR3: TGTGCCAGTAGCCCTACTGGGGCGGCTGAAAAACTGTTTTTT. Protein product: CASSPTGAAEKLFF. The chain is built from TRBV19 and TRBJ1-4, with a tentative D call TRBD1 (5 bases). Germline CDR1 and CDR2: LNHDA and SQIVND (reference sequence). The CDR3 totals 14 residues. V lost 6 bases, J lost 7 bases, and 15 bases lay in between.

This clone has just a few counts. The CDR3 reads CASSQQGNIQYF. CDR3 in DNA: TGTGCCAGCAGCCAACAGGGAAACATTCAGTACTTC. This sequence joins TRBV3-1 (or the pseudogene TRBV3-2) and TRBJ2-4, with a possible D match to TRBD1 (5 bases). The CDR3 covers 12 residues. The germline V gene encodes CDR1 LGHDT and CDR2 YNNKEL (reference sequence). Trimming left V 2 bases short and J 6 bases short, with 5 bases between.

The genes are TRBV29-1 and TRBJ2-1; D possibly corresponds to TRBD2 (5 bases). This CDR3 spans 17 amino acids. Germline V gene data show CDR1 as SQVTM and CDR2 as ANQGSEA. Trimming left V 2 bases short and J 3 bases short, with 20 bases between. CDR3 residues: CSVEFGLTQYYYNEQFF. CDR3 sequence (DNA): TGCAGCGTTGAATTCGGACTCACACAATATTACTACAATGAGCAGTTCTTC.

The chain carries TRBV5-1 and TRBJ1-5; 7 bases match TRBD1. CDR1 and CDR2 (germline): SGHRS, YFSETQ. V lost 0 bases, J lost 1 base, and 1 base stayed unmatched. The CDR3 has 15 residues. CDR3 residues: CASSLGDRSNQPQHF. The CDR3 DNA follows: TGCGCCAGCAGCTTGGGGGACAGAAGCAATCAGCCCCAGCATTTT.

Here the CDR3 DNA reads TGCAGTGCTGGTGGCGGAAATGAAGCTTTCTTT. Encoded protein: CSAGGGNEAFF. The chain couples TRBV20-1 to TRBJ1-1; D is uncertain. V lost 5 bases to trimming and J lost 7 bases, with 11 bases between them. The length of the CDR3 is 11 residues. Germline CDR1 and CDR2: DFQATT and SNEGSKA (reference sequence).

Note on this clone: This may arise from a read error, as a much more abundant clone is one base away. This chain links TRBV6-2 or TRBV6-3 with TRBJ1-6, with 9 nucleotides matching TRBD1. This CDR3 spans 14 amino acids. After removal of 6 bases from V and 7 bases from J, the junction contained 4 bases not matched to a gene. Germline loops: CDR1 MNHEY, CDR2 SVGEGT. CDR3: CASSLQGANSPLHF. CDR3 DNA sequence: TGTGCCAGCAGCTTACAGGGGGCGAATTCACCCCTCCACTTT.

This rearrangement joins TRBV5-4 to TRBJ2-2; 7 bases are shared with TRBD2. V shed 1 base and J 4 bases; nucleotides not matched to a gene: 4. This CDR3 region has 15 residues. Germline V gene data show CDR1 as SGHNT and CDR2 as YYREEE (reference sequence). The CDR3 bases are TGTGCCAGCAGCTTGCGGCGGGAGCCCACCGGGGAGCTGTTTTTT. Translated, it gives CASSLRREPTGELFF.

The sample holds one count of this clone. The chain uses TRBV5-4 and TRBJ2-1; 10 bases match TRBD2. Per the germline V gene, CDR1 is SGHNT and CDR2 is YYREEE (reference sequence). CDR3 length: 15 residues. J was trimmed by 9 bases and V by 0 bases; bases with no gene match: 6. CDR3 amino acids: CASSLVAGGGSEQFF. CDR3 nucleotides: TGTGCCAGCAGCTTGGTAGCGGGGGGAGGGAGTGAGCAGTTCTTC. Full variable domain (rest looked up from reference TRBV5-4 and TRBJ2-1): ETGVTQSPTHLIKTRGQQVTLRCSSQSGHNTVSWYQQALGQGPQFIFQYYREEENGRGNFPPRFSGLQFPNYSSELNVNALELDDSALYLCASSLVAGGGSEQFFGPGTRLTVL.

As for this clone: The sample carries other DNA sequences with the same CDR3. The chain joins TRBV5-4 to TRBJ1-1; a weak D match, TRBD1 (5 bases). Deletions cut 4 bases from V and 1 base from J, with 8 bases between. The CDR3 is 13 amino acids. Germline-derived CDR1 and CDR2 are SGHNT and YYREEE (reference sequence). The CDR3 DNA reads TGTGCCAGCAGCGTTGACAGGAACACTGAAGCTTTCTTT. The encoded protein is CASSVDRNTEAFF.

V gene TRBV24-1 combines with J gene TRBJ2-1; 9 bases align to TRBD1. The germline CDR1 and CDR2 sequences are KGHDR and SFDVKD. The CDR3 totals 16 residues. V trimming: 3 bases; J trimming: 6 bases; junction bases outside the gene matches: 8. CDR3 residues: CATSDTRDRAGNEQFF. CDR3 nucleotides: TGTGCCACCAGTGATACCCGGGACAGGGCTGGCAATGAGCAGTTCTTC.

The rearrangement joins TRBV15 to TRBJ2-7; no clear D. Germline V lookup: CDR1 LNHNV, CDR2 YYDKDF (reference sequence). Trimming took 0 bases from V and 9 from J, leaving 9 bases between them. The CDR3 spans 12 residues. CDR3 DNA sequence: TGTGCCACCAGCAGAGATGGCAACCTGCAGTACTTC. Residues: CATSRDGNLQYF.